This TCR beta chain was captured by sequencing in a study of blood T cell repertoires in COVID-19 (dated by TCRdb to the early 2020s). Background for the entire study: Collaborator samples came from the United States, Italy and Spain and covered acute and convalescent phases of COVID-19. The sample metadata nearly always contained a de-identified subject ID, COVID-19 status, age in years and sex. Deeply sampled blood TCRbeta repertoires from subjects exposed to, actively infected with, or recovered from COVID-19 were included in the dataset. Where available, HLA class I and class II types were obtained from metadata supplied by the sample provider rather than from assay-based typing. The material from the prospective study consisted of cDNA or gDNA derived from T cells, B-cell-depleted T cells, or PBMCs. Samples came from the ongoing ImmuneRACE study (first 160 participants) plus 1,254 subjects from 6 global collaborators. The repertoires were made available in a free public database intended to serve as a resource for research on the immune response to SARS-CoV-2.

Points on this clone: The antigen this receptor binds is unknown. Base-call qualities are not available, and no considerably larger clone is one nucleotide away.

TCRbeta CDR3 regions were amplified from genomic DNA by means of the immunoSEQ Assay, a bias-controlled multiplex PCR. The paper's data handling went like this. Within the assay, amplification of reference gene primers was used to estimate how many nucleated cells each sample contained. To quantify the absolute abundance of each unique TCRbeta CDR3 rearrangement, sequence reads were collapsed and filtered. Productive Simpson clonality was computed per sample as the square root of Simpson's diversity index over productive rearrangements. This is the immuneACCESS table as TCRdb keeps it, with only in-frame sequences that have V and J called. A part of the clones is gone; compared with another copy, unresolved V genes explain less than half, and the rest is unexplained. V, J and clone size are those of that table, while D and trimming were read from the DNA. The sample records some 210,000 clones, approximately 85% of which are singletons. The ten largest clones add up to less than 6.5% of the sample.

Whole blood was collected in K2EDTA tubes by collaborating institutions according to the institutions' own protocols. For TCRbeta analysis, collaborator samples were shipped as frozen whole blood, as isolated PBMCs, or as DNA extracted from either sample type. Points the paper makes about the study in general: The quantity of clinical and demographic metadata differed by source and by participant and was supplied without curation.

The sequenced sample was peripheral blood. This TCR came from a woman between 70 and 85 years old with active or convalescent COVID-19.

The CDR3: CASSFAGAYYGYTF. The base sequence is TGTGCCAGCAGTTTTGCGGGGGCCTACTATGGCTACACCTTC. The V and J genes are TRBV28 and TRBJ1-2; possibly the D gene is TRBD1, per 6 matching bases. From the germline V gene, CDR1 is MDHEN and CDR2 is SYDVKM. At the junction V is shortened by 3 bases and J by 3 bases, with 11 bases in between. From the cysteine through the phenylalanine, the CDR3 covers 14 amino acids. The DNA shown is the 42-base CDR3, in frame from base 1.